The 17 T cell receptor beta chains in this list originate from one sample, sequenced in a study of shared T cell receptors in the human thymus. The data were produced by immunoSEQ multiplex PCR, yet TCRdb's version contains in-frame clones alone and is incomplete. The table has about 730,000 clones, 75% to 90% seen once. These same data were also listed under a study on human thymus T cells.

Material: thymocytes. The receptor set was obtained from a girl in the first two years of life with a congenital heart defect.

V usage is TRBV14 and J usage is TRBJ1-5, with a possible D match to TRBD1 (6 bases). The CDR3 totals 14 residues. Trimming took off 1 base at V and 8 bases at J, with 12 bases between the two ends. The germline V gene encodes CDR1 SGHDN and CDR2 FVKESK. The CDR3 bases are TGTGCCAGCAGCCAAGGGGACACGTCGGAGCCCCAGCATTTT. Translation gives CASSQGDTSEPQHF.

The chain carries TRBV4-2 and TRBJ1-1; the D gene is possibly TRBD1 (5 bases). Germline assignment: CDR1 LGHNA and CDR2 YNFKEQ. Deletions cut 1 base from V and 0 bases from J, with 15 bases between. This CDR3 has 17 amino acids. In nucleotides, the CDR3 is TGTGCCAGCAGCCAAGTGTCCGGACAAAGTTTGAACACTGAAGCTTTCTTT. Its translation: CASSQVSGQSLNTEAFF.

The chain is built from TRBV20-1 and TRBJ1-1, with TRBD1 identical over 7 bases. The V gene's germline CDR1 is DFQATT and CDR2 SNEGSKA (reference sequence). The CDR3 length is 10 residues. V shed 6 bases, J shed 8 bases, and the junction held 3 bases outside the gene matches. CDR3: CSAQTGEAFF. In DNA, the CDR3 is TGCAGTGCCCAGACAGGGGAAGCTTTCTTT.

This clone was found a few times. The chain couples TRBV6-6 to TRBJ1-4, with D maybe TRBD1 (6 bases). The germline gives CDR1 MNHNY, CDR2 SVGAGI (reference sequence). This CDR3 region has 14 residues. Trimming shortened V by 7 bases and J by 4 bases, and 13 bases separated the two germline ends. This chain's CDR3 is CASTPDRLNEKLFF. CDR3 bases: TGTGCCAGCACCCCGGACAGACTTAATGAAAAACTGTTTTTT.

The J gene is TRBJ1-1, the V gene TRBV5-8; D remains unclear. Germline V gene sequence: CDR1 SGHTS, CDR2 YDEGEE. The CDR3 is 14 amino acids. Between the trimmed V and J ends, which lost 4 bases and 1 base, there was a span of 11 bases. CDR3 DNA sequence: TGTGCCAGCAGCCCTCGGGTTCGGAACACTGAAGCTTTCTTT. This gives the protein CASSPRVRNTEAFF. Together with reference TRBV5-8 and TRBJ1-1, the CDR3 gives the full variable domain: EAGVTQSPTHLIKTRGQQATLRCSPISGHTSVYWYQQALGLGLQFLLWYDEGEERNRGNFPPRFSGRQFPNYSSELNVNALELEDSALYLCASSPRVRNTEAFFGQGTRLTVV.

This clone was recorded a few times. This rearrangement joins TRBV29-1 to TRBJ1-1; D unclear. V lost 6 bases, J lost 4 bases, and 18 bases lay in between. The CDR3 spans 14 residues. Germline CDR1 reads SQVTM; CDR2 reads ANQGSEA. CDR3 in amino acids: CSVSPAGGSTEAFF. The DNA for the CDR3 is TGCAGCGTGAGCCCCGCAGGTGGGAGCACTGAAGCTTTCTTT.

The chain links TRBV27 to TRBJ1-1, with D tentatively TRBD1 (5 bases). Germline-derived CDR1 and CDR2 are MNHEY and SMNVEV (reference sequence). This CDR3 comprises 14 residues. The V gene lost 2 bases and the J gene lost 4 bases, with 11 bases spanning the gap. The CDR3 is CASSLQGRGTEAFF. Written as DNA, the CDR3 is TGTGCCAGCAGTTTACAGGGTAGGGGCACTGAAGCTTTCTTT.

The chain joins TRBV19 to TRBJ2-3, with 7 bases that match TRBD1. Per the germline V gene, CDR1 is LNHDA and CDR2 is SQIVND (reference sequence). V was clipped by 10 bases and J by 2 bases; unmatched bases: 9. The CDR3 loop spans 14 amino acids. The CDR3 nucleotides are TGTGCCACCGGGCCAACAGGGGTCACAGATACGCAGTATTTT. Translation: CATGPTGVTDTQYF. The variable domain in full, completed from reference TRBV19 and TRBJ2-3, reads DGGITQSPKYLFRKEGQNVTLSCEQNLNHDAMYWYRQDPGQGLRLIYYSQIVNDFQKGDIAEGYSVSREKKESFPLTVTSAQKNPTAFYLCATGPTGVTDTQYFGPGTRLTVL.

The DNA for the CDR3 is TGTGCCAGCAGCCAAGATTTGGTGAGACAGAGATCAAATCAGCCCCAGCATTTT. Protein product: CASSQDLVRQRSNQPQHF. This chain links TRBV4-2 with TRBJ1-5; D possibly corresponds to TRBD1 (5 bases). Deletions cut 0 bases from V and 4 bases from J, with 19 bases between. This CDR3 region has 18 residues. Germline V lookup: CDR1 LGHNA, CDR2 YNFKEQ.

This rearrangement joins TRBV5-1 to TRBJ1-4, with D maybe TRBD1 (5 bases). In germline, CDR1 is SGHRS, CDR2 YFSETQ. CDR3 size: 15 residues. The V end was cut by 7 bases, the J end by 4 bases, with 17 bases between. The CDR3: CASRNRPGGNEKLFF. DNA for the CDR3: TGCGCCAGCCGTAACCGTCCGGGGGGTAATGAAAAACTGTTTTTT.

The chain recombines TRBV7-9 with TRBJ2-3; the D gene is possibly TRBD1 (6 bases). With 3 bases removed from V and 0 bases from J, the gap between germline ends came to 13 bases. CDR1 and CDR2 (germline): SEHNR, FQNEAQ (reference sequence). The CDR3 extends over 16 amino acids. The CDR3 DNA sequence: TGTGCCAGCAGCTTCGACAGGACTTCTAGCACAGATACGCAGTATTTT. Encoded protein: CASSFDRTSSTDTQYF.

The rearrangement uses TRBV7-6 and TRBJ1-4; D is possibly TRBD1 (5 bases). The germline CDR1 and CDR2 sequences are SGHVS and FNYEAQ. The length of the CDR3 is 17 residues. The V and J ends lost 1 base and 8 bases respectively, with 20 bases between them. The CDR3 DNA reads as TGTGCCAGCAGCTTAGAAGGCTCGTGGGGGGGGAACGAAAAACTGTTTTTT. It translates to CASSLEGSWGGNEKLFF.

The rearrangement joins TRBV9 to TRBJ2-1; D is possibly TRBD2 (6 bases). V was trimmed by 4 bases and J by 8 bases, leaving 13 bases between them. There are 13 residues in the CDR3. Germline values: CDR1 SGDLS, CDR2 YYNGEE. CDR3 residues: CASSPTSLDEQFF. CDR3 in DNA: TGTGCCAGCAGCCCGACTAGTTTGGATGAGCAGTTCTTC. Full variable domain (missing parts from reference TRBV9 and TRBJ2-1): DSGVTQTPKHLITATGQRVTLRCSPRSGDLSVYWYQQSLDQGLQFLIQYYNGEERAKGNILERFSAQQFPDLHSELNLSSLELGDSALYFCASSPTSLDEQFFGPGTRLTVL.

J is TRBJ2-1 and V is TRBV28; TRBD1 agrees at 7 bases. CDR1 and CDR2 (germline): MDHEN, SYDVKM. V lost 5 bases, J lost 7 bases, and 11 bases stayed unmatched. The CDR3 consists of 15 residues. As DNA, the CDR3 is TGTGCCAGCAGTCAAATAACAGGGGTTGGGAATGAGCAGTTCTTC. Amino acids: CASSQITGVGNEQFF.

In its sample, this clone was seen once. This chain joins TRBV27 and TRBJ1-5, with 7 bases fitting TRBD1. J was trimmed by 2 bases and V by 2 bases; bases with no gene match: 12. This CDR3 is 18 amino acids long. Germline V gene sequence: CDR1 MNHEY, CDR2 SMNVEV (reference sequence). CDR3 sequence (DNA): TGTGCCAGCAGTTTAACAGGACAGGCCCTCCATGGCAATCAGCCCCAGCATTTT. Protein product: CASSLTGQALHGNQPQHF.

The chain joins TRBV27 to TRBJ2-1, with 7 bases fitting TRBD1. CDR1 is MNHEY and CDR2 is SMNVEV in the germline V gene (reference sequence). After removal of 5 bases from V and 0 bases from J, the junction contained 19 bases not matched to a gene. The CDR3 extends over 20 amino acids. The CDR3 here is CASSHRDSYPYFSSYNEQFF. For the CDR3, the DNA is TGTGCCAGCAGTCATAGGGACAGCTACCCTTACTTCAGCTCCTACAATGAGCAGTTCTTC.

About this clone itself: The CDR3 does not close with the conserved phenylalanine or tryptophan, likely indicating a read error. No DNA is shown, since the ends of the CDR3 on it are uncertain; the CDR3 is the one TCRdb lists. The rearrangement joins TRBV5-4 to TRBJ1-2. The CDR3 totals 12 residues, both ends included. CDR1 is SGHNT, CDR2 YYREEE, per germline (reference sequence). The CDR3: CASSRRDGAIRS.